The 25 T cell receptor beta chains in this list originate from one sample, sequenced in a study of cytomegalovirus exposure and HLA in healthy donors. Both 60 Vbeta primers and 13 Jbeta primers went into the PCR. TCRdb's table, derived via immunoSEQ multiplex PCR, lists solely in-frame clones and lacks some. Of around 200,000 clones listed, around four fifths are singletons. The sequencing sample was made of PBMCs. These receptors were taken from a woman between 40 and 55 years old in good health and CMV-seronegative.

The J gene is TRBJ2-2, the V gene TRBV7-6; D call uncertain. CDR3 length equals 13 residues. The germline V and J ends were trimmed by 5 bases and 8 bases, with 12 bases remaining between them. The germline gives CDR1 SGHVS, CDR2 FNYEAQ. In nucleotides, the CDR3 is TGTGCCAGCAGCAAGGTAGAGGCGGGGGAGCTGTTTTTT. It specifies CASSKVEAGELFF.

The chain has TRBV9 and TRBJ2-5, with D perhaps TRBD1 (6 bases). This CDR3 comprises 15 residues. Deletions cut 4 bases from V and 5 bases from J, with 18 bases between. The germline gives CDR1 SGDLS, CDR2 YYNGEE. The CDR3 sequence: CASSPGGQRQETQYF. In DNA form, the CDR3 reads TGTGCCAGCAGCCCAGGAGGACAGCGTCAGGAGACCCAGTACTTC.

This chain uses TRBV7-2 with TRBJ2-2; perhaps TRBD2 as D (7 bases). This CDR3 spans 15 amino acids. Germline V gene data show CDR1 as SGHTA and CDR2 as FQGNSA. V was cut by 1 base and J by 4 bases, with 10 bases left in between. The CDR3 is CASSLEGGVTGELFF. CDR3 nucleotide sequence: TGTGCCAGCAGCTTAGAAGGGGGGGTCACCGGGGAGCTGTTTTTT.

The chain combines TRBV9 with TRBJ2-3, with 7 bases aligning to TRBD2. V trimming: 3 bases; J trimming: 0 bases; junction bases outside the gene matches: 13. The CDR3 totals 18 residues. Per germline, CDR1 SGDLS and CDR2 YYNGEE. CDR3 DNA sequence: TGTGCCAGCAGCGCCTTGGGGAGCGGGGTGTCTAGCACAGATACGCAGTATTTT. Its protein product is CASSALGSGVSSTDTQYF.

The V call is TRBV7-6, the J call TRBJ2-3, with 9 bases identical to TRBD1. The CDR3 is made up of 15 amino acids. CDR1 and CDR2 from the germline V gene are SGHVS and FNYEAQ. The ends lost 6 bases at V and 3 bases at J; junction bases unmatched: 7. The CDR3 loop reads CASRLTGGGTDTQYF. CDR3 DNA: TGTGCCAGCAGATTAACAGGGGGCGGAACAGATACGCAGTATTTT.

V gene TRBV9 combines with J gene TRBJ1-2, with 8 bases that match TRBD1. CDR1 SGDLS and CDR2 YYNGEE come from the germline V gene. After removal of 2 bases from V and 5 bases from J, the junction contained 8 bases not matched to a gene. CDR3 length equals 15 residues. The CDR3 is CASSVTQGAGYGYTF. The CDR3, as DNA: TGTGCCAGCAGCGTTACCCAGGGGGCAGGGTATGGCTACACCTTC.

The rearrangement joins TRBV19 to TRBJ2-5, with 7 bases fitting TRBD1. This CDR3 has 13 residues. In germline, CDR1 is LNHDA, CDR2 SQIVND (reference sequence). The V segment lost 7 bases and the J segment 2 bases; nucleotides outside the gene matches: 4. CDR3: CASKSGQQETQYF. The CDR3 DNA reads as TGTGCCAGTAAGTCGGGACAGCAAGAGACCCAGTACTTC.

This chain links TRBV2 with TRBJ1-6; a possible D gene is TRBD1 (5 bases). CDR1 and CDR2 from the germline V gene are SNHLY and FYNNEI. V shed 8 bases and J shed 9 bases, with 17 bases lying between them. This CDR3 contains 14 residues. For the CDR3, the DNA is TGTGCCAGCCTAGGGATGGGGCAGGGTTCACCCCTCCACTTT. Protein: CASLGMGQGSPLHF.

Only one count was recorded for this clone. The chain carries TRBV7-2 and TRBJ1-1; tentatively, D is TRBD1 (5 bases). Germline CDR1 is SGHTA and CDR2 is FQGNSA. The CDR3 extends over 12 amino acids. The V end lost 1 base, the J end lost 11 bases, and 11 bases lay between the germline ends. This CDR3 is CASSLGGAWAFF. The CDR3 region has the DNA TGTGCCAGCAGCTTAGGGGGCGCTTGGGCTTTCTTT.

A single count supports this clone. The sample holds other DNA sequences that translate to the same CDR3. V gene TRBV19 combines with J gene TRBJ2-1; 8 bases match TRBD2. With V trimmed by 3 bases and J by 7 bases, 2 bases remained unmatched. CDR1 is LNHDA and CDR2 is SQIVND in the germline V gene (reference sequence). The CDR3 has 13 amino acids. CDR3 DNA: TGTGCCAGTAGTATCACGGGAGGGAATGAGCAGTTCTTC. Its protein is CASSITGGNEQFF.

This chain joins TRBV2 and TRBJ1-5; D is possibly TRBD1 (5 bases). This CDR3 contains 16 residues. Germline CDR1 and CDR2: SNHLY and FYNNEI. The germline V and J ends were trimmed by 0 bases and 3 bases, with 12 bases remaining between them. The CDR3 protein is CASSEALPGLNQPQHF. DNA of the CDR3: TGTGCCAGCAGTGAAGCGCTTCCAGGGCTCAATCAGCCCCAGCATTTT.

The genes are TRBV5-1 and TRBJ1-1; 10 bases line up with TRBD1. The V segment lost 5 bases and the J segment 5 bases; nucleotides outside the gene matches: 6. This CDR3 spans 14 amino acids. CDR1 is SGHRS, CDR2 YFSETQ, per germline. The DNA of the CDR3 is TGCGCCAGCAGACCTGGGACAGGGGATACTGAAGCTTTCTTT. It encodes CASRPGTGDTEAFF.

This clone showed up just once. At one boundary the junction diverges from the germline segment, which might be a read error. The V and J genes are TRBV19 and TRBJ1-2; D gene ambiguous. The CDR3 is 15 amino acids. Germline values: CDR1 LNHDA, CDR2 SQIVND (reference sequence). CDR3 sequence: CASSIVGGKDYGYPF. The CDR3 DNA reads TGTGCCAGTAGTATAGTCGGCGGTAAAGACTATGGCTACCCCTTC. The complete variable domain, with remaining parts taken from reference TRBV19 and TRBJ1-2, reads DGGITQSPKYLFRKEGQNVTLSCEQNLNHDAMYWYRQDPGQGLRLIYYSQIVNDFQKGDIAEGYSVSREKKESFPLTVTSAQKNPTAFYLCASSIVGGKDYGYPFGSGTRLTVV.

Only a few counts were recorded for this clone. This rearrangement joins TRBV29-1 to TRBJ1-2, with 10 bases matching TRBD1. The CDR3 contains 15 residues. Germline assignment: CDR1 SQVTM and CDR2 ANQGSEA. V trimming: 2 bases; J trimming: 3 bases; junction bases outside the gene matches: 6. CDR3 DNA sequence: TGCAGCGTTGAATCAGCCGGGACAGGGGACTATGGCTACACCTTC. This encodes CSVESAGTGDYGYTF.

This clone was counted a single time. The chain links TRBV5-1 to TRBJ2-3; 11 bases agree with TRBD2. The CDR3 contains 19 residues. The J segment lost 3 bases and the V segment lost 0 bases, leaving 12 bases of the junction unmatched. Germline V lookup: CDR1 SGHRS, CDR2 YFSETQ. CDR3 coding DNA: TGCGCCAGCAGCTTGGATAGCGGGGGGGCCACGGCCACAACAGATACGCAGTATTTT. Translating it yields CASSLDSGGATATTDTQYF.

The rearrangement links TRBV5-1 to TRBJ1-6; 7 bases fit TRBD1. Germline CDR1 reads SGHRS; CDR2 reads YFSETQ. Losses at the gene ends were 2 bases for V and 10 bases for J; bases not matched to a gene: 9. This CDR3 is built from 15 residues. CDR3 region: CASSLYDRERSPLHF. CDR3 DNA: TGCGCCAGCAGCTTATACGACAGGGAAAGATCACCCCTCCACTTT.

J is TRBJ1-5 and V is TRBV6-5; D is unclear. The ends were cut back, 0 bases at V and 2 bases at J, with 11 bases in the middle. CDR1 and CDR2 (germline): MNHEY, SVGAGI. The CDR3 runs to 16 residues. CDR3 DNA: TGTGCCAGCAGTTACTCTGAGGGTTGGGGCAATCAGCCCCAGCATTTT. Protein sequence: CASSYSEGWGNQPQHF.

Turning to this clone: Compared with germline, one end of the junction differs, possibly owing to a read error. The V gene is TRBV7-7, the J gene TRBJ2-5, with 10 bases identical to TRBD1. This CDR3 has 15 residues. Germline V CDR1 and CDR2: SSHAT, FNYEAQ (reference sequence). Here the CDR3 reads CASSTGQGVLETQYF. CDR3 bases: TGTGCTAGCAGCACCGGACAGGGGGTTTTAGAGACCCAGTACTTC.

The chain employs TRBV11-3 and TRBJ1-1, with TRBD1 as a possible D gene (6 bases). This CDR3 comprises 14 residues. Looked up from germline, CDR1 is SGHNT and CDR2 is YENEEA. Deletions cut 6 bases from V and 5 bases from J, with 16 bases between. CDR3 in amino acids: CASSPGELLTEAFF. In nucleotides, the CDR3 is TGTGCCAGCAGTCCAGGGGAATTGCTGACTGAAGCTTTCTTT.

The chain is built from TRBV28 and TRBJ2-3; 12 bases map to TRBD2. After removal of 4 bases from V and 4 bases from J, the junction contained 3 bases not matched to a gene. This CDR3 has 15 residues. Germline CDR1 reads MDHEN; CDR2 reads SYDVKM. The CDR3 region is CASSSLAGGPDTQYF. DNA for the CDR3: TGTGCCAGCAGTTCCCTAGCGGGGGGGCCAGATACGCAGTATTTT.

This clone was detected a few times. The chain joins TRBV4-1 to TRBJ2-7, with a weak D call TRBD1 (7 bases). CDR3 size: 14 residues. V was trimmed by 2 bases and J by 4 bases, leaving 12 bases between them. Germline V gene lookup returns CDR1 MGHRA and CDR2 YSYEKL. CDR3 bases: TGCGCCAGCAGCCAACGACAGGGACTTTACGAGCAGTACTTC. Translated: CASSQRQGLYEQYF.

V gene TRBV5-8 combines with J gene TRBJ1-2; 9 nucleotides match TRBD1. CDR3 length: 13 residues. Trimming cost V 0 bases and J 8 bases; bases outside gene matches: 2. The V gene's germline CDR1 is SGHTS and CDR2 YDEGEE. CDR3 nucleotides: TGTGCCAGCAGCTTGGGACAGGGGGGCGGCTACACCTTC. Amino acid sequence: CASSLGQGGGYTF.

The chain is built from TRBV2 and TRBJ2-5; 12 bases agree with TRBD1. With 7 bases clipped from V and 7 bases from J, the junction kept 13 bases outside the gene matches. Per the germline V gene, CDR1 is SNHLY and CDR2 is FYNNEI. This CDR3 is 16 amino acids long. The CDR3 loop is CASKTLPGQGARTQYF. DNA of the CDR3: TGTGCCAGCAAAACACTTCCGGGACAGGGGGCGAGGACCCAGTACTTC.

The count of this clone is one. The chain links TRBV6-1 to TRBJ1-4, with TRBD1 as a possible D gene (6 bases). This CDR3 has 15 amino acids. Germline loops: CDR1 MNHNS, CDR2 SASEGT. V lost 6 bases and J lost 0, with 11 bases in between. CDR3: CASRRQEATNEKLFF. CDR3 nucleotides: TGTGCCAGCAGAAGACAGGAAGCAACTAATGAAAAACTGTTTTTT.

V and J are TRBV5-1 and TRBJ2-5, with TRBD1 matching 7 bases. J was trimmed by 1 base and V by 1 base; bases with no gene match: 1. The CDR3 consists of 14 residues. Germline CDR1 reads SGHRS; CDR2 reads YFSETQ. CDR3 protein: CASSLRQGQETQYF. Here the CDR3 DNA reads TGCGCCAGCAGCTTGCGACAGGGCCAAGAGACCCAGTACTTC.